This T cell receptor (beta chain) originates from a study of human T cells and chemical hapten exposure. Study details: Diphenylcyclopropenone was applied weekly to patients' scalps across the roughly 23-week study. Patch tests put 0.01% DPC on the upper back, read at 6 days. Predominantly women, the patients had alopecia areata, totalis or universalis.

TCRdb used MiXCR to reprocess the RACE reads, holding one entry per CDR3 protein. This sample has 180,000 or so distinct CDR3 sequences; roughly 15% occur once, and the top ten carry 1.7%. Time point specified: patch test 1, 2 weeks after DPC sensitization. Treatment of the sample: therapeutic diphenylcyclopropenone sensitization with weekly scalp DPC. The study drew its donors from alopecia patients who were 18 to 70 years old and suitable for DPC. Germline values: CDR1 LNHDA, CDR2 SQIVND (reference sequence). The CDR3 contains 14 residues. Trimming stripped 9 bases from V and 6 bases from J, with 17 bases between.

This chain connects TRBV19 to TRBJ1-4; tentatively, D is TRBD1 (6 bases). Source: whole blood, taken in connection with sensitization to the hapten diphenylcyclopropenone (DPC). The source of this sequence is a woman in her 30s with alopecia areata. Some clones in this sample may be carry-over from other donors' samples. The CDR3 DNA sequence: TGTGCCAGCACGGATCAGGGGAAGGATGAAAAACTGTTTTTT. Translated: CASTDQGKDEKLFF.